The TCR beta chain under discussion was sequenced for a study of shared clonotypes between healthy human individuals. Study-level information: Each donor had three CD4 naive, three CD4 memory, two CD8 naive and one CD8 memory plate. Findings and limits, study-wide: Compared with clonotypes that all four donors shared, non-shared clonotypes had lower generation probabilities. What limited the represented genetic and exposure-history diversity was the small number of donors.

Adult donors, all healthy and HIV-negative, had no recent acute infections or vaccinations. As to this clone: As yet, its antigen is unknown.

Sequencing used immunoSEQ multiplex PCR; TCRdb keeps in-frame clones, though not all of them. In the table there are about 1 million clones, about 76% of which are singletons. This clonotype was sampled from a man aged 18 to 30 in good health. Sequencing used memory CD4+ T cells sorted from blood. Subset in this sample: CD45RA-negative fraction.

The CDR3 region has the DNA TGTGCCAGCAGTGAAGCCAGGGGGGCCAACGAGCAGTACTTC. It yields the protein CASSEARGANEQYF. This chain connects TRBV2 to TRBJ2-7; a weak D match, TRBD1 (7 bases). Germline V gene data show CDR1 as SNHLY and CDR2 as FYNNEI. V dropped 0 bases and J dropped 5 bases, with 11 bases sitting between them. The CDR3 spans 14 residues.